The present TCR beta chain was sequenced within a study of spatial heterogeneity in lung cancer. On the study more broadly: Sequencing consistently turned up more beta-chain sequences than alpha-chain sequences. Raw reads showed each unique TCR and UMI combination turning up more than ten times on average. The study's findings and limits: For expanded intratumoral alpha and beta TCRs, counts tracked tumor mutation counts.

The CDR3 contains 17 residues. CDR1 is LGHNT, CDR2 FRNRAP, per germline. V gave up 6 bases and J gave up 0 bases; unmatched junction bases: 6. In this sample, this clonotype turned up many times. What it recognizes is unknown. Noted time point: sample taken at primary tumor resection. Unsorted tumor, nontumor lung tissue or cryopreserved PBMC supplied the whole RNA. TCRdb ran MiXCR on the 5' RACE reads and lists one entry per CDR3 protein. The top ten hold 21% of the sample, which has some 96,000 distinct CDR3 sequences, approximately 4% seen once. This TCR came from a male donor with early-stage non-small cell lung cancer. This chain links TRBV12-5 with TRBJ2-1; TRBD1 aligns across 12 bases. The specimen was lung tumor tissue, collected at surgery. Written as DNA, the CDR3 is TGTGCTAGTGGGGGGACAGGGGGCTACCTCTCCTACAATGAGCAGTTCTTC. Protein sequence: CASGGTGGYLSYNEQFF.